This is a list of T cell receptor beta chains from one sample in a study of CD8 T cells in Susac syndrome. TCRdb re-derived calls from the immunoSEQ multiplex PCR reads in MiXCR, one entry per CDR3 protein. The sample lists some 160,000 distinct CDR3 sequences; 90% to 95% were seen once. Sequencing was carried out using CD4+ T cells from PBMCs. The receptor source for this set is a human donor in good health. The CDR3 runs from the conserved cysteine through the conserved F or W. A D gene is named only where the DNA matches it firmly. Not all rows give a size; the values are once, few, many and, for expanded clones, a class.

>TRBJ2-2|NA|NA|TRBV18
CASSPPNGGPDGELFF
TGTGCCAGCTCACCACCGAACGGGGGGCCGGACGGGGAGCTGTTTTTT
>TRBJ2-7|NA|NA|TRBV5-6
CASSLPSSYEQYF
TGTGCCAGCAGCTTGCCTAGCTCCTACGAGCAGTACTTC
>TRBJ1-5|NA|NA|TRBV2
CASSAGQPQHF
TGTGCCAGCAGCGCGGGTCAGCCCCAGCATTTT
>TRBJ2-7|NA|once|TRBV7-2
CASSLTPAGYPYEQYF
TGTGCCAGCAGCTTAACCCCGGCGGGCTATCCCTACGAGCAGTACTTC
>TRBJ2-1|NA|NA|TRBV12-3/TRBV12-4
CASSFGRGYNEQFF
TGTGCCAGCAGTTTTGGCAGGGGTTACAATGAGCAGTTCTTC
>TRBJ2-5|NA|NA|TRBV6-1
CASSETGETQYF
TGTGCCAGCAGTGAAACCGGAGAGACCCAGTACTTC
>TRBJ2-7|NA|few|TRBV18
CASSPLNGREQYF
TGTGCCAGCTCACCATTGAACGGACGTGAGCAGTACTTC
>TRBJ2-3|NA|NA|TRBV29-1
CSVGVAHQGDTQYF
TGCAGCGTTGGGGTGGCTCATCAGGGGGATACGCAGTATTTT
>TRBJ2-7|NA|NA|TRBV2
CASRGQGGPYEQYF
TGTGCCAGCAGGGGGCAGGGCGGCCCCTACGAGCAGTACTTC
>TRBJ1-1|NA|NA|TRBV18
CASSRGGNTEAFF
TGTGCCAGCTCACGAGGCGGGAACACTGAAGCTTTCTTT
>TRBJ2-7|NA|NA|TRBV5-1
CASRPDSYEQYF
TGCGCCAGCCGCCCCGACTCCTACGAGCAGTACTTC
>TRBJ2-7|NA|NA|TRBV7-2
CASRHPHFSSYEQYF
TGTGCCAGCAGACACCCTCATTTCTCCTCCTACGAGCAGTACTTC
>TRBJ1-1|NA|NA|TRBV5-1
CASSFNTNTEAFF
TGCGCCAGCAGCTTTAACACGAACACTGAAGCTTTCTTT
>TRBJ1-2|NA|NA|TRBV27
CATTSGGQVGYGYTF
TGTGCCACCACATCTGGGGGGCAGGTGGGCTATGGCTACACCTTC
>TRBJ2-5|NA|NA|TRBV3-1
CASSQDGRKYDF
TGTGCCAGCAGCCAAGATGGTCGGAAGTATGACTTC
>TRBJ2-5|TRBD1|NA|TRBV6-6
CASTLGTAQETQYF
TGTGCCAGCACCCTCGGGACAGCCCAAGAGACCCAGTACTTC
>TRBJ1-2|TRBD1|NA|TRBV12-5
CASGLGNRDRDTDYGYTF
TGTGCTAGTGGTTTGGGGAACCGGGACAGGGATACCGACTATGGCTACACCTTC
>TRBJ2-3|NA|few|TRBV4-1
CASSLGLTLEQYF
TGCGCCAGCAGCCTCGGACTAACCCTGGAGCAGTATTTT
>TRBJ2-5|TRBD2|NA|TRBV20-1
CSARDYGETQYF
TGCAGTGCTCGGGACTACGGGGAGACCCAGTACTTC
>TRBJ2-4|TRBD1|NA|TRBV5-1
CASSLPTGDAKNIQYF
TGCGCCAGCAGCTTGCCGACAGGGGATGCCAAAAACATTCAGTACTTC
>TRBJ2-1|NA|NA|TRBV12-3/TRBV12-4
CASSLNPGTTNEQFF
TGTGCCAGCAGTTTAAACCCCGGGACCACCAATGAGCAGTTCTTC
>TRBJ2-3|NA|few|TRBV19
CASSIGLADTQYF
TGTGCCAGTAGTATAGGGCTCGCAGATACGCAGTATTTT
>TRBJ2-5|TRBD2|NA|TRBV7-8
CASSPLGLAGRETQYF
TGTGCCAGCAGCCCTCTGGGGCTAGCGGGGCGAGAGACCCAGTACTTC
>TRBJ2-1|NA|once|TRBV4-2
CASSQESPGAYNEQFF
TGTGCCAGCAGCCAAGAAAGCCCTGGCGCCTACAATGAGCAGTTCTTC
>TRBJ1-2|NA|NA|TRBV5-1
CASSLGDTNYGYTF
TGCGCCAGCAGCTTGGGGGACACCAACTATGGCTACACCTTC
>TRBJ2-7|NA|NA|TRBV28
CASSTPEQGATYEQYF
TGTGCCAGCAGTACCCCCGAACAGGGCGCCACCTACGAGCAGTACTTC
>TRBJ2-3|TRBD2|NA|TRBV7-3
CASSSSTGLAGIDTQYF
TGTGCCAGCAGCTCCTCCACGGGACTAGCGGGAATAGATACGCAGTATTTT
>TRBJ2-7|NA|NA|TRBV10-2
CASSKLGGTVSTYEQYF
TGCGCCAGCAGCAAACTCGGGGGGACAGTGAGTACCTACGAGCAGTACTTC
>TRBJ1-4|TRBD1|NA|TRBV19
CASKPLSGTGEEKLFF
TGTGCCAGTAAACCCCTCTCCGGGACAGGGGAAGAAAAACTGTTTTTT
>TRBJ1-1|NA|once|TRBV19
CASTVRGNTEAFF
TGTGCCAGTACCGTCAGGGGGAACACTGAAGCTTTCTTT
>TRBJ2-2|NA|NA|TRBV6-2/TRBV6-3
CASSSLTRSTGELFF
TGTGCCAGCAGTTCGTTGACTAGGAGCACCGGGGAGCTGTTTTTT
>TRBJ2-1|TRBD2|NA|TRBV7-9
CASSLLGLAGGFNEQFF
TGTGCCAGCAGCTTATTAGGACTAGCGGGAGGGTTCAATGAGCAGTTCTTC
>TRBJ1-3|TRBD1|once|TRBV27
CASRKTGGGGNTIYF
TGTGCCAGCAGAAAGACAGGGGGAGGCGGAAACACCATATATTTT
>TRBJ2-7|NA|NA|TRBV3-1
CASSQAASVAYEQYF
TGTGCCAGCAGCCAAGCCGCTAGCGTCGCCTACGAGCAGTACTTC
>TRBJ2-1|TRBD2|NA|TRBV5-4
CASSSTTGLAYNEQFF
TGTGCCAGCAGCTCGACGACGGGACTAGCCTACAATGAGCAGTTCTTC
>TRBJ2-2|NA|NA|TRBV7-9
CASSLDSGPNTGELFF
TGTGCCAGCAGCTTAGACAGCGGACCGAACACCGGGGAGCTGTTTTTT
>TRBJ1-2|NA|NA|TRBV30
CAWMYGTYSSSGYTF
TGTGCCTGGATGTATGGGACATATAGTTCTAGCGGCTACACCTTC
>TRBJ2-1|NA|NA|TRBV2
CASSVERPSYNEQFF
TGTGCCAGCAGTGTGGAGCGACCTTCCTACAATGAGCAGTTCTTC
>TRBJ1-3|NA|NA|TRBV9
CASSAGNSGNTTYF
TGTGCCAGCAGCGCGGGAAACTCTGGAAACACCACATATTTT
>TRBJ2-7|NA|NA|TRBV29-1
CSVAPQTSEQYF
TGCAGCGTTGCACCCCAGACGAGCGAGCAGTACTTC
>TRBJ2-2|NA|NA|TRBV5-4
CASSLGAGQVTGELFF
TGTGCCAGCAGCTTGGGGGCGGGGCAAGTCACCGGGGAGCTGTTTTTT
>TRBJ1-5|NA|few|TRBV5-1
CASSSDGTLQPQHF
TGCGCCAGCAGCTCCGACGGCACCCTTCAGCCCCAGCATTTT
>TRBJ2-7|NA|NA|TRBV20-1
CSQNNPTKSSYEQYF
TGCAGTCAGAATAACCCGACAAAAAGCTCCTACGAGCAGTACTTC
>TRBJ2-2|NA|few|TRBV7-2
CASSVQVTGELFF
TGTGCCAGCAGCGTACAGGTGACCGGGGAGCTGTTTTTT
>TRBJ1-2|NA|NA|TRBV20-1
CSVGENYGYTF
TGCAGTGTAGGAGAGAACTATGGCTACACCTTC
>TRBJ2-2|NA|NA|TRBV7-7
CASSLVGVPGELFF
TGTGCTAGCAGCTTAGTAGGTGTTCCCGGGGAGCTGTTTTTT
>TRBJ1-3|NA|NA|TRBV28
CASSLSLTSGNTIYF
TGTGCCAGCAGTTTATCGTTGACCTCTGGAAACACCATATATTTT
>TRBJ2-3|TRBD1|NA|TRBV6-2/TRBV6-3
CASKLQGARTDTQYF
TGTGCCAGCAAATTACAGGGGGCGCGAACAGATACGCAGTATTTT
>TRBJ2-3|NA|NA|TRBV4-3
CASSQDMQGTDTQYF
TGCGCCAGCAGCCAAGATATGCAGGGTACAGATACGCAGTATTTT
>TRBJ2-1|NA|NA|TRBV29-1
CSVAGPPDEQFF
TGCAGCGTCGCGGGACCACCTGATGAGCAGTTCTTC
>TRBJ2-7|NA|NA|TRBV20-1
CSAAGLYEQYF
TGCAGTGCTGCGGGGCTCTACGAGCAGTACTTC
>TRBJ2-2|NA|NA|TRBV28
CASSLEAPGELFF
TGTGCCAGCAGTTTAGAGGCCCCGGGGGAGCTGTTTTTT
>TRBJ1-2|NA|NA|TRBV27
CASRTAGGGYTF
TGTGCCAGCCGAACCGCGGGGGGTGGCTACACCTTC
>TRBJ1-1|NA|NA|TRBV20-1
CSARDVRQNTEAFF
TGCAGTGCTAGAGATGTGCGACAGAACACTGAAGCTTTCTTT
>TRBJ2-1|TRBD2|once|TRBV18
CASSPPAGGGNEQFF
TGTGCCAGCTCACCACCTGCGGGAGGAGGGAATGAGCAGTTCTTC
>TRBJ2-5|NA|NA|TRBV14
CASSLRRGFPDVQETQYF
TGTGCCAGCAGCCTCCGAAGAGGGTTTCCGGACGTCCAAGAGACCCAGTACTTC
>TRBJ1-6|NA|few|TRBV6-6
CASSRQSDNSPLHF
TGTGCCAGCAGTAGACAGAGCGATAATTCACCCCTCCACTTT